Below, one T cell receptor beta chain is given with its context. This table comes from immunoSEQ multiplex PCR, and its TCRdb copy is limited to in-frame clones, with some not included. This sample has over 35,000 clones, with 79% found just once. These data are taken from a study of blood T cell repertoires in COVID-19. The V gene lost 5 bases and the J gene lost 4 bases, with 21 bases spanning the gap. Per the germline V gene, CDR1 is SEHNR and CDR2 is FQNEAQ (reference sequence). CDR3 size: 16 residues. The sequenced sample consisted of peripheral blood. This chain connects TRBV7-9 to TRBJ2-7, with D possibly matching TRBD1 (6 bases). The sequence was collected from a man aged 70-80 years with acute or convalescent COVID-19. Here the CDR3 DNA reads TGTGCCAGCAGCCGGACAGTTCCCTCTGGGGTATACGAGCAGTACTTC. It specifies CASSRTVPSGVYEQYF.